The T cell receptor beta chain under discussion was sequenced for a study of blood T cell repertoires in COVID-19. The protocol was immunoSEQ multiplex PCR, while the TCRdb copy is restricted to in-frame clones and leaves out a portion. The sample includes some 380,000 clones, 70% to 90% of them seen just once. The V end was cut by 0 bases, the J end by 4 bases, with 11 bases between. Germline V gene lookup returns CDR1 SGHRS and CDR2 YFSETQ. The CDR3 contains 15 residues. The chain links TRBV5-1 to TRBJ2-1; no clear D gene. The sample was PBMCs or T cells enriched from blood (not recorded which). The receptor's source is a man younger than 45 who had recovered from COVID-19. The CDR3 coding sequence is TGCGCCAGCAGCTTGGCCTCTCGCGATTACAATGAGCAGTTCTTC. Translation gives CASSLASRDYNEQFF.